This T cell receptor beta chain was recovered during a study of T cells in Graves' hyperthyroidism and ophthalmopathy. RNA transcripts served as the template for amplifying TCR beta CDR3 regions. HTBI primers drove first-round RT-PCR of the TCR CDR3. TCRdb analysed the multiplex PCR reads with MiXCR anew, one entry per CDR3 protein. The sample holds under 40,000 distinct CDR3 sequences, under 65% seen once. Trimming took off 1 base at V and 2 bases at J, with 12 bases between the two ends. CDR1 and CDR2 (germline): LGHDT, YNNKEL (reference sequence). This CDR3 spans 15 amino acids. This clonotype was seen at least ten times.

The source material was blood. The clonotype comes from a woman aged 35 to 49 with Graves' ophthalmopathy. This chain links TRBV3-1 with TRBJ2-7; TRBD1 is a possible D gene (5 bases). CDR3 residues: CASSQVDGQTYEQYF. DNA for the CDR3: TGTGCCAGCAGCCAAGTGGATGGACAAACCTACGAGCAGTACTTC.